The clone carrying this T cell receptor beta chain was seen repeatedly, ten times or more. This sample is part of a study of regulatory T cells in long-lasting Graves disease. Study information: Positive TSH receptor antibodies alongside over 5 years of antithyroid drugs were what marked Graves' disease as persistent.

According to the study, TCR beta libraries were built with iRepertoire HTBI primers and CDR3-region Arm-PCR. TCRdb passed the multiplex PCR reads through MiXCR, listing each CDR3 protein once. The table records 250,000 to 300,000 distinct CDR3 sequences, 22% of them present only once. Specified time point: persistent/refractory GD, antithyroid drugs over 5 years with positive TRAb. Researchers made the TCR library from RNA that was extracted from PBMCs. Sequencing used peripheral blood mononuclear cells (PBMCs), obtained when the disease was refractory, from a patient treated with antithyroid drugs. This TCR was sampled from a female donor with Graves disease.

The DNA for the CDR3 is TGTGCCATAAGACAGGGGAGCAATCAGCCCCAGCATTTT. Protein: CAIRQGSNQPQHF. The chain is built from TRBV10-3 and TRBJ1-5, with 8 bases lining up with TRBD1. Losses at the gene ends were 9 bases for V and 1 base for J; bases not matched to a gene: 2. CDR3 size: 13 residues. Germline loops: CDR1 ENHRY, CDR2 SYGVKD.